This section outlines one T cell receptor beta chain sequence together with its context. Profiled with immunoSEQ multiplex PCR; TCRdb holds only in-frame clones, not every one. The sample holds fewer than 500,000 clones, 80% to 90% seen once. The sample belongs to a study of blood T cell repertoires in COVID-19. With 2 bases removed from V and 4 bases from J, the gap between germline ends came to 11 bases. The CDR3 covers 14 residues. The germline CDR1 and CDR2 sequences are SGHDN and FVKESK. The TCR originated in a young man who had recovered from COVID-19. The rearrangement links TRBV14 to TRBJ1-1; no clear D. The sample consisted of PBMCs or T cells enriched from blood (not recorded which). As DNA, the CDR3 is TGTGCCAGCAGCCAACGGGGATCGGTCACTGAAGCTTTCTTT. Translating it yields CASSQRGSVTEAFF.